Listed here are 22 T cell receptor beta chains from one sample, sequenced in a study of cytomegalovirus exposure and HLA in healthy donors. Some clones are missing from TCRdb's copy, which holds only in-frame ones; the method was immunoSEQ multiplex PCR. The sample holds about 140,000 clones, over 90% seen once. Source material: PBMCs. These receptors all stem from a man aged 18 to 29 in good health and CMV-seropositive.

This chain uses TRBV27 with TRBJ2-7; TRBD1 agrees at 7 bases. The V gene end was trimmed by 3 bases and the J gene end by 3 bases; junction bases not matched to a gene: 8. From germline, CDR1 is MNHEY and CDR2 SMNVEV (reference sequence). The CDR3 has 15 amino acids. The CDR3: CASSLGDSGYYEQYF. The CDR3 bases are TGTGCCAGCAGTTTGGGGGACAGTGGATACTACGAGCAGTACTTC.

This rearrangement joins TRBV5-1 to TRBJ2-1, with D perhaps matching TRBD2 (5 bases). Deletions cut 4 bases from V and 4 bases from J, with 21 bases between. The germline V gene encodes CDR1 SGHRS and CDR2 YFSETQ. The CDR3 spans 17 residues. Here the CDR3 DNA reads TGCGCCAGCAGCCCGGCGCCGCCAGACGGAGGATACAATGAGCAGTTCTTC. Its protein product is CASSPAPPDGGYNEQFF.

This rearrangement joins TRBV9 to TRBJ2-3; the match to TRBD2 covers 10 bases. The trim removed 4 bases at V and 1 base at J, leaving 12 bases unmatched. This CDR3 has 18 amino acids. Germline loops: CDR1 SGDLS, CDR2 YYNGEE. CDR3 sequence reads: CASSPPRGAGGGTDTQYF. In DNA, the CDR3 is TGTGCCAGCAGCCCACCGAGAGGAGCGGGAGGGGGCACAGATACGCAGTATTTT. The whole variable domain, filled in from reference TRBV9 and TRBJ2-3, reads DSGVTQTPKHLITATGQRVTLRCSPRSGDLSVYWYQQSLDQGLQFLIQYYNGEERAKGNILERFSAQQFPDLHSELNLSSLELGDSALYFCASSPPRGAGGGTDTQYFGPGTRLTVL.

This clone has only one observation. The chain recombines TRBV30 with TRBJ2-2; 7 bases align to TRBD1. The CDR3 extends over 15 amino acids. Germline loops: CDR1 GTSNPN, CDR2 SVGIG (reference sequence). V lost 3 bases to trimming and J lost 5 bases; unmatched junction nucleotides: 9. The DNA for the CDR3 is TGTGCCTGGAGCAGAGGGGGCTTTGGGACCGGGGAGCTGTTTTTT. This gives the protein CAWSRGGFGTGELFF.

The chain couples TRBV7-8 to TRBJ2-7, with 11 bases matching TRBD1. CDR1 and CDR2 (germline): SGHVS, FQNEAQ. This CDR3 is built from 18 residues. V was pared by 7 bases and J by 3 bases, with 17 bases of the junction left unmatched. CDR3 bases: TGTGCCAGCACCACCCCGACCCGAGGACAGGGGGCTTACTACGAGCAGTACTTC. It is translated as CASTTPTRGQGAYYEQYF.

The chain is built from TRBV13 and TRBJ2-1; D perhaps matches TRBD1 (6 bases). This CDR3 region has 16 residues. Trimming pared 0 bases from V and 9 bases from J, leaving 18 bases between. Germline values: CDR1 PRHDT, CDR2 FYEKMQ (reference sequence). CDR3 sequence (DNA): TGTGCCAGCAGCTTAGGAGGGGGAGACGCATGGGGTGAGCAGTTCTTC. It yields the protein CASSLGGGDAWGEQFF.

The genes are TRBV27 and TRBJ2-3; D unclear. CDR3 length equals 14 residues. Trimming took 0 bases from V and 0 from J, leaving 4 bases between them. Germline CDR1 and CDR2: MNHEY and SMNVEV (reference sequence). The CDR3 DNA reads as TGTGCCAGCAGTTTATCGTCTAGCACAGATACGCAGTATTTT. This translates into CASSLSSSTDTQYF.

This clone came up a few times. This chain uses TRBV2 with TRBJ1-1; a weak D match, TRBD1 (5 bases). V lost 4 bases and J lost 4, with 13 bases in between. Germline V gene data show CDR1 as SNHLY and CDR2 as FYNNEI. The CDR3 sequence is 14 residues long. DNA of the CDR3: TGTGCCAGCAGTGGGCCCTTGGGGGGCACTGAAGCTTTCTTT. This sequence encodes CASSGPLGGTEAFF.

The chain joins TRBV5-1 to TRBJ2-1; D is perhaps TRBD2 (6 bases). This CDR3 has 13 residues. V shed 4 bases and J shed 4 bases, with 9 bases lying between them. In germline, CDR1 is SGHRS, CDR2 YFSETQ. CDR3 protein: CASSRDSYNEQFF. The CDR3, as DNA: TGCGCCAGCAGCCGGGACTCATACAATGAGCAGTTCTTC.

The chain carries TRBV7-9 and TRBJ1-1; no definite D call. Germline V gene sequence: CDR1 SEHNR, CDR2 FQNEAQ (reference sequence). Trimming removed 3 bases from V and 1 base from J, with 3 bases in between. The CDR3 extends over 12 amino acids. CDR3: CASSFGNTEAFF. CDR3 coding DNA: TGTGCCAGCAGCTTCGGGAACACTGAAGCTTTCTTT.

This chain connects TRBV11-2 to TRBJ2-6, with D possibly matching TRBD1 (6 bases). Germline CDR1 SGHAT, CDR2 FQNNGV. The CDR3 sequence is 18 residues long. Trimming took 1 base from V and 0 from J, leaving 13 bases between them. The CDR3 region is CASSLVPGALSGANVLTF. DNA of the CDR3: TGTGCCAGCAGCTTAGTTCCAGGGGCCCTCTCTGGGGCCAACGTCCTGACTTTC.

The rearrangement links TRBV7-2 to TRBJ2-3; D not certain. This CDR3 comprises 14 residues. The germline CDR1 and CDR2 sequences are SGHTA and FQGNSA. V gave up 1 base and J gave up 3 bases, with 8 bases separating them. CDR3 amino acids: CASSLVSTTDTQYF. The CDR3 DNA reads TGTGCCAGCAGCTTAGTTTCGACAACAGATACGCAGTATTTT.

CDR3 region: CASSPGTTLDTQYF. In DNA form, the CDR3 reads TGTGCCAGCAGCCCTGGGACTACACTCGATACGCAGTATTTT. This rearrangement joins TRBV14 to TRBJ2-3, with 7 bases identical to TRBD2. From germline, CDR1 is SGHDN and CDR2 FVKESK. The CDR3 consists of 14 residues. With V trimmed by 4 bases and J by 6 bases, 7 bases remained unmatched.

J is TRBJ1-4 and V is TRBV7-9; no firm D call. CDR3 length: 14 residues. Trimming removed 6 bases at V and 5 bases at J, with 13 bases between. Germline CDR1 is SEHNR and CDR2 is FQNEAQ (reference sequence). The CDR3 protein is CASRKAASNEKLFF. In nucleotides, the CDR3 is TGTGCCAGCAGAAAGGCGGCTTCAAATGAAAAACTGTTTTTT.

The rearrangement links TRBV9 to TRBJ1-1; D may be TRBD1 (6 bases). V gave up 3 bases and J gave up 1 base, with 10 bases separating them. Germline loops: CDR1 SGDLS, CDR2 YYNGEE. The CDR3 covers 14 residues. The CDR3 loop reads CASSGTAWNTEAFF. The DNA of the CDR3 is TGTGCCAGCAGCGGGACAGCCTGGAACACTGAAGCTTTCTTT. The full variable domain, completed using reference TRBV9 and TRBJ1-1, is DSGVTQTPKHLITATGQRVTLRCSPRSGDLSVYWYQQSLDQGLQFLIQYYNGEERAKGNILERFSAQQFPDLHSELNLSSLELGDSALYFCASSGTAWNTEAFFGQGTRLTVV.

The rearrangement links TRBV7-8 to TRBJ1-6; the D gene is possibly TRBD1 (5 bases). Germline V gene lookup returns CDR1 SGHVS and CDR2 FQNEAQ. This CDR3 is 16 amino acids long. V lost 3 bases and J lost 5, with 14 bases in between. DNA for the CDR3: TGTGCCAGCAGCTTTAGGCAGGGCAGCCATAATTCACCCCTCCACTTT. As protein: CASSFRQGSHNSPLHF.

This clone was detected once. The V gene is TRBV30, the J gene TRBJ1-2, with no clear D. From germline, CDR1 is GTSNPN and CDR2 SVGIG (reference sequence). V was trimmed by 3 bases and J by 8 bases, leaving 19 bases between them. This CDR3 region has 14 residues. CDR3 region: CAWRADRAPGGYTF. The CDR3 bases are TGTGCCTGGAGGGCTGACCGGGCCCCGGGGGGCTACACCTTC.

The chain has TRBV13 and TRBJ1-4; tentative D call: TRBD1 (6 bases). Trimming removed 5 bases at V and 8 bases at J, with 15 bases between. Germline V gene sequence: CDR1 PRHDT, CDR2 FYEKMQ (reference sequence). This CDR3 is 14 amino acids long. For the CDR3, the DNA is TGTGCCAGCAGCCCCGTAGGGGGTAGCGAAAAACTGTTTTTT. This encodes CASSPVGGSEKLFF. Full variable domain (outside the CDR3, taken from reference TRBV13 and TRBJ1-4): AAGVIQSPRHLIKEKRETATLKCYPIPRHDTVYWYQQGPGQDPQFLISFYEKMQSDKGSIPDRFSAQQFSDYHSELNMSSLELGDSALYFCASSPVGGSEKLFFGSGTQLSVL.

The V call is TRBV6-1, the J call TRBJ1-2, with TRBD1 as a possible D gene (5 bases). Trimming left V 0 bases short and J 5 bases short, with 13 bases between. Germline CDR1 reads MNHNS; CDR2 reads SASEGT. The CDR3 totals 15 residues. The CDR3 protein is CASSEAWTYPYGYTF. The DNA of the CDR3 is TGTGCCAGCAGTGAAGCGTGGACATACCCATATGGCTACACCTTC.

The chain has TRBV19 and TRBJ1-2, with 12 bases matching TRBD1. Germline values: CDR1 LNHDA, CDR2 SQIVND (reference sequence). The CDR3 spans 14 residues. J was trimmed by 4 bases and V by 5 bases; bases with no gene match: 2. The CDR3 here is CASSRDRGLYGYTF. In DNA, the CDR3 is TGTGCCAGTAGTCGGGACAGGGGGCTCTATGGCTACACCTTC.

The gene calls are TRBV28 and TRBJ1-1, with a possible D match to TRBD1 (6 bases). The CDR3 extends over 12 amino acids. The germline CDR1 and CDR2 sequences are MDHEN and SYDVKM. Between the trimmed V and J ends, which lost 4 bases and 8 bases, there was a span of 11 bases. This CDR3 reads CASSSGTHEAFF. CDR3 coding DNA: TGTGCCAGCAGTTCCGGGACACACGAAGCTTTCTTT. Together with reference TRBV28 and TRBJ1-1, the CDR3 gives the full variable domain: DVKVTQSSRYLVKRTGEKVFLECVQDMDHENMFWYRQDPGLGLRLIYFSYDVKMKEKGDIPEGYSVSREKKERFSLILESASTNQTSMYLCASSSGTHEAFFGQGTRLTVV.

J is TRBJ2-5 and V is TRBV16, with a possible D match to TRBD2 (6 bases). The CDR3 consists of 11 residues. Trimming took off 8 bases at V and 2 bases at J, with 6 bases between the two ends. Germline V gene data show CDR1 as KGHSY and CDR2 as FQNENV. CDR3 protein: CASGGQETQYF. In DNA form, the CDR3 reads TGTGCCAGCGGGGGGCAAGAGACCCAGTACTTC.